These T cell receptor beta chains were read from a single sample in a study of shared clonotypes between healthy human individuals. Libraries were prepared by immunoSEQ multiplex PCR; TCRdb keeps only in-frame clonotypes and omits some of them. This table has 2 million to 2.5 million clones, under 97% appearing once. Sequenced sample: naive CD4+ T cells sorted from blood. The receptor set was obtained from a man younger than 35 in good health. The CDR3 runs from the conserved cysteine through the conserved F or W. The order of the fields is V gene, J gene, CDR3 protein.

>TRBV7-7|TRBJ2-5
CASSPGGGAGETQYF
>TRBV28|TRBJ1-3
CASSLGRASGNTIYF
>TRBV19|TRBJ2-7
CASRPSGGFGEQYF
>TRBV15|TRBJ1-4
CATSSRALGGKLFF
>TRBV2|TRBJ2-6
CASKASGANVLTF
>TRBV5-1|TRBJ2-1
CASSLEQVNEQFF
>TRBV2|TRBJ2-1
CASSEALRGGEQFF
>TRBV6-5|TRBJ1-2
CASSYGGTGNYGYTF
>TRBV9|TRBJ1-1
CASSPEWGVTEAFF
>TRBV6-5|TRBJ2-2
CASSYSRPGELFF
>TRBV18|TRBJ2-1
CASSPLMASGSSYNEQFF
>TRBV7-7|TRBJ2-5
CASSLKERGFLTQYF
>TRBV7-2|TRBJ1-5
CASSGGGGNNQPQHF
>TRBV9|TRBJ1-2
CASSLSPNYGYTF
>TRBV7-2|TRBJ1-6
CASSLVWKSTSPLHF
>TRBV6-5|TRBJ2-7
CASSYSETKAYEQYF
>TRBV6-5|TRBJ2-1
CASSSLFLGDNEQFF
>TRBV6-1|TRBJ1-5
CASSDWQGYQPQHF
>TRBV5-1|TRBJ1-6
CASSRVQGGNSPLHF
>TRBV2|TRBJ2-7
CASSIAGASPGQYF
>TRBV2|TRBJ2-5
CASIPGNLQETQYF
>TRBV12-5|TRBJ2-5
CASARPQYQETQYF
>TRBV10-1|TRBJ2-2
CASSERGRGAGELFF
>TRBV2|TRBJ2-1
CASSEDGRQFF
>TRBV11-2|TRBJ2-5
CASSLDGGRMSYF
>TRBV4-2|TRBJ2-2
CASSQDDTGELFF
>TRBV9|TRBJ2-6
CASSVRVGAGANVLTF
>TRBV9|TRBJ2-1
CASSPGLAEYNEQFF
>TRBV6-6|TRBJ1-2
CASSPASYGYTF
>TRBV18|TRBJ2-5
CASSPPGLETQYF
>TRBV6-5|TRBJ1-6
CASGTETNSPLHF
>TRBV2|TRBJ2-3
CASSFDRGSTDTQYF
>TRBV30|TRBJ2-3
CAWTPSLTSGGADTQYF